Sequencing of this T cell receptor (beta chain) was carried out in a study of metastatic and nonmetastatic thyroid tumors. The table lists this clone with many counts. V dropped 1 base and J dropped 4 bases, with 2 bases sitting between them. The CDR3 spans 12 residues. Germline loops: CDR1 SEHNR, CDR2 FQNEAQ (reference sequence). TCRdb reanalyzed the PCR reads via MiXCR. Of 20,000 to 25,000 clones in the sample, just over 20% were seen once. All patients reached thyroid surgery having received no treatment beforehand. V usage is TRBV7-9 and J usage is TRBJ1-3; D not resolved. What was sequenced was blood. The source of this sequence is a female donor with papillary thyroid cancer or a benign thyroid nodule (not recorded which). Some clones in this sample may be carry-over from other donors' samples. The CDR3 spells CASSLVGNTIYF. DNA for the CDR3: TGTGCCAGCAGCTTAGTAGGAAACACCATATATTTT. Using reference TRBV7-9 and TRBJ1-3 for the parts outside the CDR3, the full variable domain is DTGVSQNPRHKITKRGQNVTFRCDPISEHNRLYWYRQTLGQGPEFLTYFQNEAQLEKSRLLSDRFSAERPKGSFSTLEIQRTEQGDSAMYLCASSLVGNTIYFGEGSWLTVV.